These 4 T cell receptor beta chains were all obtained from the same sample, sequenced in a study of early T cells in non-severe SARS-CoV-2 infection. MiXCR, run by TCRdb on the 5' RACE reads, gives a single entry per CDR3 protein. The sample contains over 70,000 distinct CDR3 sequences, 13% to 15% of which appear only once. Specimen: whole blood, collected at baseline. Source of these receptors: an adult who was a healthcare worker with PCR-confirmed SARS-CoV-2 infection or an uninfected control (not recorded which).

The rearrangement joins TRBV10-3 to TRBJ2-3; D not resolved. Germline loops: CDR1 ENHRY, CDR2 SYGVKD. V lost 6 bases to trimming and J lost 2 bases, with 9 bases between them. The CDR3 sequence is 13 residues long. CDR3 nucleotides: TGTGCCATCAGGGATGGGCTCACAGATACGCAGTATTTT. It codes for CAIRDGLTDTQYF.

This clonotype was found many times. The rearrangement uses TRBV7-3 and TRBJ2-3, with TRBD2 identical over 9 bases. V was clipped by 1 base and J by 7 bases; unmatched bases: 9. CDR1 and CDR2 from the germline V gene are SGHTA and FQGTGA. The CDR3 runs 16 residues. This chain's CDR3 is CASSLSPSGTFYTQYF. CDR3 coding DNA: TGTGCCAGCAGCTTAAGTCCTAGCGGGACCTTTTATACGCAGTATTTT.

This clonotype was picked up one time. The rearrangement joins TRBV6-1 to TRBJ1-4, with TRBD1 identical over 8 bases. V shed 6 bases, J shed 8 bases, and the junction held 8 bases outside the gene matches. Germline V gives CDR1 MNHNS, CDR2 SASEGT. CDR3 length: 14 residues. The CDR3 loop reads CASRGTGQDEKLFF. The CDR3 nucleotides are TGTGCCAGCAGAGGAACGGGACAGGACGAAAAACTGTTTTTT.

The chain has TRBV5-1 and TRBJ2-6, with a tentative D call TRBD1 (5 bases). CDR3 length: 15 residues. CDR1 is SGHRS and CDR2 is YFSETQ in the germline V gene. V lost 2 bases and J 0 bases, leaving 6 bases between the germline ends. The CDR3 sequence: CASSFQGSGANVLTF. CDR3 DNA sequence: TGCGCCAGCAGCTTCCAGGGCTCTGGGGCCAACGTCCTGACTTTC.